Each of the 13 T cell receptor beta chains below was sequenced from the same sample in a study of cytomegalovirus exposure and HLA in healthy donors (TCRdb year 2017). To prepare the library, the immunoSEQ multiplex PCR assay was applied. The multiplex PCR relied on a mix of 60 forward primers for TCR Vbeta segments and 13 reverse primers for TCR Jbeta segments. Not all clones reach the TCRdb copy of this immuneACCESS table, which keeps in-frame sequences only. Checked studies attribute under half of the gap to unresolved V genes and leave the rest unexplained. This sample has 200,000 or so clones in its table, and approximately 80% of those were observed once. The ten biggest clones cover about 1.9% of the sample. Sequencing input: PBMCs. All receptors come from a woman in her late teens or twenties in good health and CMV-seropositive.

This chain connects TRBV29-1 to TRBJ2-7; possibly TRBD2 for D (6 bases). The CDR3 has 12 residues. From germline, CDR1 is SQVTM and CDR2 ANQGSEA. Deletions cut 7 bases from V and 9 bases from J, with 19 bases between. The CDR3 region is CSALSGGGVQYV. As DNA, the CDR3 is TGCAGCGCCCTTAGCGGAGGTGGTGTGCAGTACGTC.

V is TRBV7-3 and J is TRBJ1-4, with TRBD1 as a possible D gene (6 bases). The germline V and J ends were trimmed by 5 bases and 0 bases, with 16 bases remaining between them. The CDR3 has 17 amino acids. Germline V gene lookup returns CDR1 SGHTA and CDR2 FQGTGA. CDR3 bases: TGTGCCAGCAGCCCACCACAGGGCCCATCAACTAATGAAAAACTGTTTTTT. It is translated as CASSPPQGPSTNEKLFF.

The chain combines TRBV6-5 with TRBJ1-6; D is perhaps TRBD1 (6 bases). The V and J ends lost 6 bases and 1 base respectively, with 10 bases between them. The V gene's germline CDR1 is MNHEY and CDR2 SVGAGI. This CDR3 contains 15 residues. CDR3 residues: CASSLRGSYNSPLHF. CDR3 nucleotide sequence: TGTGCCAGCAGCCTGAGGGGGTCCTATAATTCACCCCTCCACTTT.

The chain recombines TRBV6-1 with TRBJ1-5; D uncertain. In germline, CDR1 is MNHNS, CDR2 SASEGT. The CDR3 totals 14 residues. Between the trimmed V and J ends, which lost 10 bases and 4 bases, there was a span of 17 bases. CDR3 residues: CATKLSAANQPQHF. The CDR3 DNA follows: TGTGCCACCAAACTAAGCGCAGCTAATCAGCCCCAGCATTTT.

V gene TRBV5-5 combines with J gene TRBJ2-2; 10 positions agree with TRBD2. Losses at the gene ends were 0 bases for V and 10 bases for J; bases not matched to a gene: 3. CDR1 SGHKS and CDR2 YYEKEE come from the germline V gene (reference sequence). There are 14 residues in the CDR3. CDR3 nucleotides: TGTGCCAGCAGCTTGGCACTAGCGGGGAAGGAGCTGTTTTTT. This sequence encodes CASSLALAGKELFF.

The gene calls are TRBV15 and TRBJ2-7; 9 bases align to TRBD2. The CDR3 totals 15 residues. The germline V gene encodes CDR1 LNHNV and CDR2 YYDKDF (reference sequence). Losses at the gene ends were 0 bases for V and 6 bases for J; bases not matched to a gene: 6. Here the CDR3 DNA reads TGTGCCACCAGCAGAGATAGCGGGGGAGGGGTCGAGCAGTACTTC. Amino acids: CATSRDSGGGVEQYF.

The chain employs TRBV5-4 and TRBJ1-6, with D unclear. The CDR3 is 19 residues long. Trimming removed 0 bases at V and 6 bases at J, with 22 bases between. Germline V CDR1 and CDR2: SGHNT, YYREEE (reference sequence). The CDR3 loop is CASSLALFGPGIRNSPLHF. The CDR3 region has the DNA TGTGCCAGCAGCTTGGCCTTATTCGGTCCGGGAATTCGTAATTCACCCCTCCACTTT.

In this sample, this clone turned up a few times. The rearrangement joins TRBV30 to TRBJ1-4; 10 bases map to TRBD1. Germline V CDR1 and CDR2: GTSNPN, SVGIG (reference sequence). The CDR3 spans 15 residues. After removal of 0 bases from V and 8 bases from J, the junction contained 6 bases not matched to a gene. CDR3 sequence (DNA): TGTGCCTGGAGTGTTGGACAGGGGGGGAAGGAAAAACTGTTTTTT. This codes for CAWSVGQGGKEKLFF.

The chain uses TRBV7-6 and TRBJ2-3; 7 positions agree with TRBD1. V trimming: 3 bases; J trimming: 0 bases; junction bases outside the gene matches: 12. Germline V gives CDR1 SGHVS, CDR2 FNYEAQ. The CDR3 contains 18 residues. CDR3 region: CASSFSIYRDSSTDTQYF. Here the CDR3 DNA reads TGTGCCAGCAGCTTCTCCATTTACCGGGACAGTAGCACAGATACGCAGTATTTT.

The rearrangement joins TRBV15 to TRBJ2-1, with TRBD2 matching 8 bases. V trimming: 1 base; J trimming: 0 bases; junction bases outside the gene matches: 17. The CDR3 extends over 21 amino acids. Germline V CDR1 and CDR2: LNHNV, YYDKDF (reference sequence). The CDR3 DNA sequence: TGTGCCACCAGCAGAGGCCGCCGGGGGGGCTCGGTCAAGAGCTCCTACAATGAGCAGTTCTTC. Its protein product is CATSRGRRGGSVKSSYNEQFF. Supplemented by reference TRBV15 and TRBJ2-1, the full variable domain reads DAMVIQNPRYQVTQFGKPVTLSCSQTLNHNVMYWYQQKSSQAPKLLFHYYDKDFNNEADTPDNFQSRRPNTSFCFLDIRSPGLGDTAMYLCATSRGRRGGSVKSSYNEQFFGPGTRLTVL.

The DNA of the CDR3 is TGTGCCGGGGGGACAGGGAGGTTACGTGGCTACACCTTC. This encodes CAGGTGRLRGYTF. The chain carries TRBV30 and TRBJ1-2, with 9 bases aligning to TRBD1. Trimming removed 8 bases from V and 7 bases from J; junction bases left unmatched: 11. The germline V gene has CDR1 GTSNPN and CDR2 SVGIG (reference sequence). The CDR3 length is 13 residues.

The genes are TRBV7-6 and TRBJ2-7, with TRBD1 as a possible D gene (5 bases). Deletions cut 2 bases from V and 2 bases from J, with 7 bases between. This CDR3 has 13 residues. In germline, CDR1 is SGHVS, CDR2 FNYEAQ. CDR3 sequence (DNA): TGTGCCAGCAGCTTACAGGGAACCTACGAGCAGTACTTC. Protein product: CASSLQGTYEQYF.

This clone has more than one count but fewer than ten. This chain joins TRBV6-4 and TRBJ1-2; weak D call: TRBD1 (6 bases). The CDR3 contains 14 residues. Germline V CDR1 and CDR2: MRHNA, SNTAGT. The germline V and J ends were trimmed by 7 bases and 0 bases, with 12 bases remaining between them. Here the CDR3 reads CASNRDLPNYGYTF. In nucleotides, the CDR3 is TGTGCCAGCAACAGGGACCTTCCTAACTATGGCTACACCTTC.